The entry below describes one TCR beta chain. One end of the junction varies from germline; a read error may be responsible. This record comes from a study of blood T cell repertoires in COVID-19. CDR3 length equals 15 residues. Germline lookup yields CDR1 SSHAT and CDR2 FNYEAQ (reference sequence). Sequencing used immunoSEQ multiplex PCR; TCRdb keeps in-frame clones, though not all of them. The top ten clones hold approximately 0.48% of a sample with about 200,000 clones, 75% to 95% of them seen once. The origin of this receptor is a man aged 45 to 65 with acute or convalescent COVID-19. The chain employs TRBV7-7 and TRBJ2-3; 11 nucleotides agree with TRBD2. The sample consisted of peripheral blood. Written as DNA, the CDR3 is TGTGCTAGCAGCTCCCTAGCGGGGGGACTAGATACGCAGTATTTT. The encoded protein is CASSSLAGGLDTQYF.